Shown below are 3 T cell receptor beta chains from a single sample sequenced in a study of T cells in Graves' hyperthyroidism and ophthalmopathy. Amplified regions were TCR beta CDR3 sequences from RNA transcripts. In the first-round RT-PCR of the TCR CDR3, the HTBI primer set was used. Each CDR3 protein is one row after TCRdb ran MiXCR on the multiplex PCR reads. In the table there are a few hundred thousand distinct CDR3 sequences, around 20% of which are singletons. The sample comprised blood. These TCRs come from a man aged 18 to 29 with Graves' hyperthyroidism.

Here the CDR3 DNA reads TGTGCCAGCACCCCCTTGGGTGTGCGGACTAGCGGGGGCACCGGGGAGCTGTTTTTT. Its translation is CASTPLGVRTSGGTGELFF. The chain couples TRBV6-2 or TRBV6-3 to TRBJ2-2, with TRBD2 matching 13 bases. The CDR3 has 19 residues. V shed 7 bases, J shed 4 bases, and the junction held 15 bases outside the gene matches. Germline V gene data show CDR1 as MNHEY and CDR2 as SVGEGT.

This clonotype has a count of ten or more. This chain connects TRBV29-1 to TRBJ2-2; possibly TRBD1 for D (6 bases). Trimming shortened V by 6 bases and J by 4 bases, and 12 bases separated the two germline ends. CDR1 is SQVTM, CDR2 ANQGSEA, per germline. CDR3 length: 13 amino acids. CDR3 coding DNA: TGCAGCGTAGGACAGTTCGGCACCGGGGAGCTGTTTTTT. This encodes CSVGQFGTGELFF.

This clonotype was picked up many times. The rearrangement uses TRBV19 and TRBJ1-1; no definite D call. The CDR3 contains 12 residues. Germline CDR1 and CDR2: LNHDA and SQIVND (reference sequence). V shed 1 base and J shed 11 bases, with 11 bases lying between them. CDR3 bases: TGTGCCAGTAGTATAGGGGTTTTAGAGGCTTTCTTT. Residues: CASSIGVLEAFF.